This T cell receptor (beta chain) is from a study of T cell changes during pregnancy in multiple sclerosis. Profiling relied on immunoSEQ multiplex PCR, and the TCRdb table lists in-frame clones only, not all of them. The sample lists approximately 41,000 clones; almost 95% were seen once. This receptor was identified in a female donor with multiple sclerosis, enrolled in a pregnancy study. The sequencing used CD8+ T cells from peripheral blood mononuclear cells, collected in the third trimester of pregnancy.

In DNA, the CDR3 is TGTGCCAGCAGTTACCCCGACGGGGAATTTACGCAGTATTTT. Protein product: CASSYPDGEFTQYF. This rearrangement joins TRBV6-5 to TRBJ2-3, with TRBD2 as a possible D gene (5 bases). This CDR3 is built from 14 residues. The V end was cut by 2 bases, the J end by 8 bases, with 14 bases between. Per the germline V gene, CDR1 is MNHEY and CDR2 is SVGAGI.